The 11 T cell receptor beta chains below were found in one sample sequenced in a study of blood T cell repertoires in COVID-19. The method was immunoSEQ multiplex PCR; TCRdb's version includes in-frame clones alone and lacks a portion of them. The sample contains approximately 59,000 clones, about 85% of which appear only once. The material sequenced was peripheral blood. The source is a woman of 80 years or more with acute or convalescent COVID-19.

V gene TRBV30 combines with J gene TRBJ2-7, with D hard to call. There are 11 residues in the CDR3. V was shortened by 0 bases and J by 4 bases, with 4 bases between the two germline ends. Germline lookup yields CDR1 GTSNPN and CDR2 SVGIG (reference sequence). Here the CDR3 reads CAWSVSYEQYF. CDR3 bases: TGTGCCTGGAGTGTTTCGTACGAGCAGTACTTC.

V gene TRBV9 combines with J gene TRBJ2-7; D unresolved. The germline V gene has CDR1 SGDLS and CDR2 YYNGEE. The V end was cut by 0 bases, the J end by 0 bases, with 10 bases between. CDR3 length: 15 amino acids. CDR3 protein: CASSVGVYASYEQYF. The CDR3 DNA reads TGTGCCAGCAGCGTAGGCGTGTACGCCTCCTACGAGCAGTACTTC.

This rearrangement joins TRBV18 to TRBJ1-2; 7 bases are a match to TRBD1. CDR1 and CDR2 (germline): KGHSH, LQKENI. V was pared by 5 bases and J by 5 bases, with 11 bases of the junction left unmatched. The CDR3 runs to 15 residues. The CDR3 DNA reads TGTGCCAGCTCATTGGAAGGACAGGCCAGATATGGCTACACCTTC. Protein: CASSLEGQARYGYTF.

This sequence joins TRBV28 and TRBJ1-5; D is possibly TRBD1 (5 bases). Germline V gene sequence: CDR1 MDHEN, CDR2 SYDVKM. Deletions cut 7 bases from V and 0 bases from J, with 16 bases between. The CDR3 extends over 16 amino acids. The CDR3 loop reads CASTRVTAYSNQPQHF. CDR3 nucleotides: TGTGCCAGCACGCGTGTGACAGCCTATAGCAATCAGCCCCAGCATTTT.

The chain joins TRBV28 to TRBJ2-1, with 10 bases fitting TRBD2. The germline V gene has CDR1 MDHEN and CDR2 SYDVKM. The junction had 15 bases not matched to a gene; V was cut back by 3 bases and J by 4 bases. The CDR3 has 19 residues. In nucleotides, the CDR3 is TGTGCCAGCAGTTTTACTCCCCCCCCAGCTAGCGGGAGTTACAATGAGCAGTTCTTC. Encoded protein: CASSFTPPPASGSYNEQFF.

This chain joins TRBV5-1 and TRBJ1-6; D gene unclear. The CDR3 spans 13 residues. The germline gives CDR1 SGHRS, CDR2 YFSETQ. Trimming removed 4 bases at V and 8 bases at J, with 10 bases between. The CDR3 here is CASSEVVDSPLHF. The CDR3, as DNA: TGCGCCAGCAGCGAGGTGGTCGATTCACCCCTCCACTTT.

This clone was found once. The chain uses TRBV7-9 and TRBJ1-1; the D gene is possibly TRBD1 (5 bases). Germline CDR1 SEHNR, CDR2 FQNEAQ (reference sequence). CDR3 length: 14 residues. The V end was cut by 2 bases, the J end by 2 bases, with 9 bases between. CDR3 residues: CASSLTQGNTEAFF. CDR3 bases: TGTGCCAGCAGCTTAACCCAGGGAAACACTGAAGCTTTCTTT.

DNA for the CDR3: TGTGCCAGCAGCTCGTTAGCGGGATCTTACAATGAGCAGTTCTTC. Amino acid sequence: CASSSLAGSYNEQFF. The chain employs TRBV7-6 and TRBJ2-1; TRBD2 matches 8 bases. CDR1 SGHVS and CDR2 FNYEAQ come from the germline V gene. This CDR3 has 15 amino acids. The trim removed 4 bases at V and 4 bases at J, leaving 6 bases unmatched.

The chain recombines TRBV27 with TRBJ2-5; 8 bases map to TRBD1. CDR1 and CDR2 (germline): MNHEY, SMNVEV (reference sequence). The V segment lost 4 bases and the J segment 5 bases; nucleotides outside the gene matches: 6. The CDR3 runs 14 residues. This CDR3 reads CASSSTGDYETQYF. CDR3 coding DNA: TGTGCCAGCAGTTCGACAGGGGATTACGAGACCCAGTACTTC.

This sequence joins TRBV5-6 and TRBJ2-4; D may be TRBD2 (5 bases). CDR3 length: 16 amino acids. The V end lost 2 bases, the J end lost 0 bases, and 12 bases lay between the germline ends. Per germline, CDR1 SGHDT and CDR2 YYEEEE. CDR3 DNA: TGTGCCAGCAGCTTTAGTGTTGGGAGAGCCAAAAACATTCAGTACTTC. As protein: CASSFSVGRAKNIQYF.

The rearrangement links TRBV7-3 to TRBJ2-7; TRBD2 matches at 10 bases. J was trimmed by 2 bases and V by 5 bases; bases with no gene match: 6. The CDR3 has 15 amino acids. Germline CDR1 SGHTA, CDR2 FQGTGA. The CDR3 nucleotides are TGTGCCAGCAGCCCGCAAGCGGGAGGGGCCTACGAGCAGTACTTC. It is translated as CASSPQAGGAYEQYF.